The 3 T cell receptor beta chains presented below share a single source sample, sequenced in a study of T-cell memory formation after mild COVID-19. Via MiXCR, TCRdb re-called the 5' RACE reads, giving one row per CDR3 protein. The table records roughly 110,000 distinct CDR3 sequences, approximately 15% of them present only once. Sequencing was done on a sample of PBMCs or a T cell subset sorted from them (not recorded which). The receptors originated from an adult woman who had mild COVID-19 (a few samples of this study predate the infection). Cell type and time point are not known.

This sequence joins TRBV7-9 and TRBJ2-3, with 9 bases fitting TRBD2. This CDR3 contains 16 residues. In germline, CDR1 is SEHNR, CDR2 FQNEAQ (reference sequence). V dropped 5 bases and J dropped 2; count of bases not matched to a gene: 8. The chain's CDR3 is CASSPPTSGHTDTQYF. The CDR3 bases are TGTGCCAGCAGCCCTCCGACTAGCGGACACACAGATACGCAGTATTTT.

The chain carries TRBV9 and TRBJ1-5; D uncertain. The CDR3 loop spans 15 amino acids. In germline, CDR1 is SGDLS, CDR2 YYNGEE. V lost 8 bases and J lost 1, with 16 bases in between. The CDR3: CARSPDDRSNQPQHF. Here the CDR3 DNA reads TGTGCCAGGAGCCCAGACGACCGGAGCAATCAGCCCCAGCATTTT.

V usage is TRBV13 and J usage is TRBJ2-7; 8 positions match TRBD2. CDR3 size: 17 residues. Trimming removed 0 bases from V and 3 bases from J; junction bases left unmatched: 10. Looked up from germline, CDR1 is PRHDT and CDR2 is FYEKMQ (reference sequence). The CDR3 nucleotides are TGTGCCAGCAGCTTAGGCCCAGGAGCGGGGGCTTACTACGAGCAGTACTTC. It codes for CASSLGPGAGAYYEQYF.